This T cell receptor beta chain was identified during a study of CD8+CD57+ T cells in acquired aplastic anemia. Study information: CD4+ and CD8+ cells, once sorted, gave DNA averaging about 3 ug. Study-wide findings and caveats: Patients and controls shared under 35 CD8+ CDR3 sequences, which appeared highly expressed in patients and within their immunodominant clones.

Germline V gene data show CDR1 as KGHSH and CDR2 as LQKENI. Trimming stripped 2 bases from V and 1 base from J, with 5 bases between. This CDR3 is built from 13 residues. This clonotype was counted only a few times. Its matching antigen is unknown. TCR beta VDJ and CDR3 profiles were obtained from a genomic DNA template. TCRdb itself ran the reads through MiXCR, one entry per CDR3 protein. This sample has under 200,000 distinct CDR3 sequences; under 55% occur once, and the top ten carry less than 3%. In patients chosen for sequencing, flow cytometry had shown CD8+CD57+ cell expansion. A severe acquired aplastic anemia diagnosis applied to all patients. Patient blood was sampled before any therapy had been received.

The sequence was collected from a human donor with aplastic anemia. The V call is TRBV18, the J call TRBJ2-5, with D uncertain. The specimen was sorted CD4+, CD8+, or CD8+CD57+ T cells (not recorded which) from PBMCs. Here the CDR3 DNA reads TGTGCCAGCTCACCATTCTTCCAAGAGACCCAGTACTTC. Amino acids: CASSPFFQETQYF.